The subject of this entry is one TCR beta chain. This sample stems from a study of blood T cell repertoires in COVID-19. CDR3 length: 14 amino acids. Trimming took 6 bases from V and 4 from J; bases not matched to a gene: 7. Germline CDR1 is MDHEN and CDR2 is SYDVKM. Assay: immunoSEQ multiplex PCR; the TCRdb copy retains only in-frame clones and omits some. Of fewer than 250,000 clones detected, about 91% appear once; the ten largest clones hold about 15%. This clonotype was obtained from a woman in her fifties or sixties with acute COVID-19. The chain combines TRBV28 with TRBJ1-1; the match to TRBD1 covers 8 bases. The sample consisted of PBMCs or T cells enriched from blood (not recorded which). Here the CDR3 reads CASRGGQAGTEAFF. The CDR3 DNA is TGTGCCAGCAGGGGGGGACAGGCAGGCACTGAAGCTTTCTTT.